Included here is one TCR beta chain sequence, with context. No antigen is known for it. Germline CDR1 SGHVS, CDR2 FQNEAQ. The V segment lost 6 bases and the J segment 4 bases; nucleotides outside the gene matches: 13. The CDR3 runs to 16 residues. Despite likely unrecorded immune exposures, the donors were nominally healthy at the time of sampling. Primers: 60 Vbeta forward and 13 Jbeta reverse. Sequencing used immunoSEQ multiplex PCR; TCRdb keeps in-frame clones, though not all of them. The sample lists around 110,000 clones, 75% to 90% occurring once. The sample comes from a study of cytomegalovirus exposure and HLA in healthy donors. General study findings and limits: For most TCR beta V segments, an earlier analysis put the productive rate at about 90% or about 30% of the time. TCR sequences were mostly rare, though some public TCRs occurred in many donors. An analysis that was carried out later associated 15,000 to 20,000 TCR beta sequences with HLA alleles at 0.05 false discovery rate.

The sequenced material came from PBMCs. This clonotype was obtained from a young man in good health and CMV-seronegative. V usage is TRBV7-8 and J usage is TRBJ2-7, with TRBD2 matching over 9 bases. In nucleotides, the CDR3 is TGTGCCAGCAGGTTTAGCGGGGGTGACAGGGCGTACGAGCAGTACTTC. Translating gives CASRFSGGDRAYEQYF.